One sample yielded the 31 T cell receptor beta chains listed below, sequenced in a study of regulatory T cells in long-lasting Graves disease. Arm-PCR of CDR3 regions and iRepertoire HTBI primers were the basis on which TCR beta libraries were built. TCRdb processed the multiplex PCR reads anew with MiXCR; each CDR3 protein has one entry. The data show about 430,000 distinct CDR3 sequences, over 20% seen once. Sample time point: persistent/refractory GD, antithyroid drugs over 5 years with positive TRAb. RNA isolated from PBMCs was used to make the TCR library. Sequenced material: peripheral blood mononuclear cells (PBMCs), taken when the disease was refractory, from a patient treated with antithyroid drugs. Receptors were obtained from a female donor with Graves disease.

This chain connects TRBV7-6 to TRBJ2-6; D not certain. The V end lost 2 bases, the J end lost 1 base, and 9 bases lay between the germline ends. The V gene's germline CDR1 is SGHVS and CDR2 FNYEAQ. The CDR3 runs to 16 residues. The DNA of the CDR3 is TGTGCCAGCAGCTTACAACCCAATTCTGGGGCCAACGTCCTGACTTTC. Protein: CASSLQPNSGANVLTF. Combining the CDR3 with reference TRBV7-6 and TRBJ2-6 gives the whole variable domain GAGVSQSPRYKVTKRGQDVALRCDPISGHVSLYWYRQALGQGPEFLTYFNYEAQQDKSGLPNDRFSAERPEGSISTLTIQRTEQRDSAMYRCASSLQPNSGANVLTFGAGSRLTVL.

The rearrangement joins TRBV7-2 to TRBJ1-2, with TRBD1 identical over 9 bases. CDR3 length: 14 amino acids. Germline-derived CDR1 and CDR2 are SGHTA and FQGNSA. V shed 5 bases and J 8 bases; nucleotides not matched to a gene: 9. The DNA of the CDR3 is TGTGCCAGCAGCGACCGGACAGGGGTCGGCGGCTACACCTTC. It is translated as CASSDRTGVGGYTF.

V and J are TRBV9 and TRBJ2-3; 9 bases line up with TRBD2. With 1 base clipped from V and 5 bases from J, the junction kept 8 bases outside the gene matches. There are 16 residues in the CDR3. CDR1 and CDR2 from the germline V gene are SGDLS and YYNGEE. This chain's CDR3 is CASSVLTSGGGDTQYF. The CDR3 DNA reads TGTGCCAGCAGCGTACTGACTAGCGGAGGGGGAGATACGCAGTATTTT.

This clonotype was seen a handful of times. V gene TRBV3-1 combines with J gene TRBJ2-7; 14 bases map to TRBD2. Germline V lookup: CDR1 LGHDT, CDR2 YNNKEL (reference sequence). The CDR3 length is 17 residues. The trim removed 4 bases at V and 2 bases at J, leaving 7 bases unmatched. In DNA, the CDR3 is TGTGCCAGCAGCCGAGGGACTAGCGGGAGCACTCCCTACGAGCAGTACTTC. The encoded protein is CASSRGTSGSTPYEQYF.

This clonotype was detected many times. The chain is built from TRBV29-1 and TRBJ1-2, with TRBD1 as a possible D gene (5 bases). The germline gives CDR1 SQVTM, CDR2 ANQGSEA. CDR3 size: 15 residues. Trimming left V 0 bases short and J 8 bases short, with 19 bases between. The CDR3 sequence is CSVEDFQEGSRGYTF. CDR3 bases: TGCAGCGTTGAAGATTTTCAGGAGGGGAGTCGCGGCTACACCTTC.

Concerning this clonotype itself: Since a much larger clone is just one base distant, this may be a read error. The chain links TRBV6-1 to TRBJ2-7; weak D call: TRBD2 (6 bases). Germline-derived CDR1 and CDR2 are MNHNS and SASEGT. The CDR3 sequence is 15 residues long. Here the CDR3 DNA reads TGTGCCAGCAGCCCATTGGGTGGCGGGGCTCTCGAGCGGTACTTC. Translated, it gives CASSPLGGGALERYF.

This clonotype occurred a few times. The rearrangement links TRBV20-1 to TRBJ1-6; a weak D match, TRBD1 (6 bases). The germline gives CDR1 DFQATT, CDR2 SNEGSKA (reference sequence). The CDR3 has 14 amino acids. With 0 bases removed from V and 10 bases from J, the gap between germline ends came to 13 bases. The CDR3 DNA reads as TGCAGTGCTAGAGATCGAGGGACAACCTCACCCCTCCACTTT. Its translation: CSARDRGTTSPLHF.

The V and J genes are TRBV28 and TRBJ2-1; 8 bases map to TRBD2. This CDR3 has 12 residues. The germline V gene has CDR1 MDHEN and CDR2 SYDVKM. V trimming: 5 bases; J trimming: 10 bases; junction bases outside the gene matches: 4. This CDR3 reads CASSLIAGEQFF. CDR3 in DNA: TGTGCCAGCAGTCTCATAGCGGGAGAGCAGTTCTTC. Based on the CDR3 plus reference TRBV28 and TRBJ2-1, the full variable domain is DVKVTQSSRYLVKRTGEKVFLECVQDMDHENMFWYRQDPGLGLRLIYFSYDVKMKEKGDIPEGYSVSREKKERFSLILESASTNQTSMYLCASSLIAGEQFFGPGTRLTVL.

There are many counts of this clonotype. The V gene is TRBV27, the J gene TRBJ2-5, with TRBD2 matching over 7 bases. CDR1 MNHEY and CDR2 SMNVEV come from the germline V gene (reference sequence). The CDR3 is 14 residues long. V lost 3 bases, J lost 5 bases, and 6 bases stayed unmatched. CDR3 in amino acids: CASSLGEGLETQYF. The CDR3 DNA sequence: TGTGCCAGCAGTTTGGGGGAGGGCCTGGAGACCCAGTACTTC.

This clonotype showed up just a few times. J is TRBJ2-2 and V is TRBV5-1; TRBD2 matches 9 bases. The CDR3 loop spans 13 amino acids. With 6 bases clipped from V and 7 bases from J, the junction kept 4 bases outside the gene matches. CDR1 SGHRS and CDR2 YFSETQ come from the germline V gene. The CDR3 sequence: CASKREVNGELFF. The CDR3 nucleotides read TGCGCCAGCAAGCGGGAGGTTAACGGGGAGCTGTTTTTT.

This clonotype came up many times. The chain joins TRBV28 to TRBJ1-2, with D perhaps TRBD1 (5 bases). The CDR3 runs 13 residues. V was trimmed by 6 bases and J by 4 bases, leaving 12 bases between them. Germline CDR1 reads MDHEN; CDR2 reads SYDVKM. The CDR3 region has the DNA TGTGCCAGCAGGCGAACAGGTATCTATGGCTACACCTTC. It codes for CASRRTGIYGYTF.

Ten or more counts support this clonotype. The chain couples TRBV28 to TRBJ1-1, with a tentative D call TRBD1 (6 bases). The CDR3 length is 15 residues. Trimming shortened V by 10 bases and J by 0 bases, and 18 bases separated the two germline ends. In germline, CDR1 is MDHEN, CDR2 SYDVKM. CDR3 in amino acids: CANHPPGAVNTEAFF. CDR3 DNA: TGTGCCAACCACCCGCCAGGGGCTGTGAACACTGAAGCTTTCTTT.

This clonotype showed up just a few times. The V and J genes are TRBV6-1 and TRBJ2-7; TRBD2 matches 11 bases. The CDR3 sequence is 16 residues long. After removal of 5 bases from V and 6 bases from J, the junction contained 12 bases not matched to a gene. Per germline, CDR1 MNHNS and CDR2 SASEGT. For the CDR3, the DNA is TGTGCCAGCAGTCAAATACTTAGCGGGAGGGCCTCCGAGCAGTACTTC. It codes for CASSQILSGRASEQYF.

CDR3 sequence reads: CAWNTGTGGFHEQYF. CDR3 nucleotides: TGTGCCTGGAACACCGGGACAGGGGGCTTCCACGAGCAGTACTTC. This chain uses TRBV30 with TRBJ2-7, with 12 positions matching TRBD1. Germline V lookup: CDR1 GTSNPN, CDR2 SVGIG (reference sequence). Trimming at V came to 4 bases and at J to 5 bases, leaving 9 bases not matched to a gene. The CDR3 contains 15 residues.

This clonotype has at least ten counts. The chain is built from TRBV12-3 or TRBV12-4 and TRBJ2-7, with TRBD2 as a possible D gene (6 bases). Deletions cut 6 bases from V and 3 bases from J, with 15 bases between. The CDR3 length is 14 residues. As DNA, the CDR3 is TGTGCCAGCAGCTCAGCGGGCGGTGACTACGAGCAGTACTTC. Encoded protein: CASSSAGGDYEQYF.

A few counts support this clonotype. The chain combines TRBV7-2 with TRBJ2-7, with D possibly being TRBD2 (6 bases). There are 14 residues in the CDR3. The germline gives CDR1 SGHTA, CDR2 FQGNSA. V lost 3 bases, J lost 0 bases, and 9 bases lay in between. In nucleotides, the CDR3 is TGTGCCAGCAGCTTTTTGACTAGCTCCTACGAGCAGTACTTC. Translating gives CASSFLTSSYEQYF.

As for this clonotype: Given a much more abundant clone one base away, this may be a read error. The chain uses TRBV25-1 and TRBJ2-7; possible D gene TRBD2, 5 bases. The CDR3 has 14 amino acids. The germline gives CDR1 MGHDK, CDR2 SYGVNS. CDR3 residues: CVSSVEGLPNEQYF. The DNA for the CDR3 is TGTGTCAGCAGTGTCGAAGGACTCCCTAACGAGCAGTACTTC.

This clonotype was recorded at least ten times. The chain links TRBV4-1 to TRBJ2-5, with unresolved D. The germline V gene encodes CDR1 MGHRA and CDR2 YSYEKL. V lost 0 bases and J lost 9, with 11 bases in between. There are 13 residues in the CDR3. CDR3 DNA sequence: TGCGCCAGCAGCCAAGATTCCCACCGGTCCCAGTACTTC. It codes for CASSQDSHRSQYF.

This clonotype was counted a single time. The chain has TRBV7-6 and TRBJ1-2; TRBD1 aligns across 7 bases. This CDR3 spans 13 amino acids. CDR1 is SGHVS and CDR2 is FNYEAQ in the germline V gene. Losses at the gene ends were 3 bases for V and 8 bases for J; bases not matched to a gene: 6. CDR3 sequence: CASSFQGEGGYTF. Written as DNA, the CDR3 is TGTGCCAGCAGCTTCCAGGGGGAAGGCGGCTACACCTTC.

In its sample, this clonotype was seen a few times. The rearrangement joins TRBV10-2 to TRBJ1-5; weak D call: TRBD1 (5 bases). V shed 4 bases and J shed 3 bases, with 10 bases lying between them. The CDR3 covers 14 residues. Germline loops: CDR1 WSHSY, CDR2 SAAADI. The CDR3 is CASSAPGANQPQHF. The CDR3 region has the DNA TGCGCCAGCAGTGCTCCCGGGGCCAATCAGCCCCAGCATTTT.

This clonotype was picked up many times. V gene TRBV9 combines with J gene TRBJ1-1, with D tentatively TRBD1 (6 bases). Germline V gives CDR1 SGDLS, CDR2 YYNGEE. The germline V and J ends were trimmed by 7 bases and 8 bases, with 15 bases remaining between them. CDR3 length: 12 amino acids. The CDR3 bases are TGTGCCAGCGGTGAACAGGGAGCCGAAGCTTTCTTT. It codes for CASGEQGAEAFF.

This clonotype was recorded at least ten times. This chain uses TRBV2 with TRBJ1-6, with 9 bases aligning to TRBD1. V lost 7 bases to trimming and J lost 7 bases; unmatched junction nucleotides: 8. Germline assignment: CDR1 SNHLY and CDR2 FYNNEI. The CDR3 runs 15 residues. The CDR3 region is CASNPGQGLNSPLHF. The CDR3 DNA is TGTGCCAGCAATCCGGGACAGGGACTCAATTCACCCCTCCACTTT.

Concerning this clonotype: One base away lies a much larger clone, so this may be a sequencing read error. The CDR3, as DNA: TGTGCCAGTAGTATAAGGCGGGACGGCACCTACGTGCAGTACTTC. This encodes CASSIRRDGTYVQYF. The chain is built from TRBV19 and TRBJ2-7; a possible D gene is TRBD2 (6 bases). The V gene's germline CDR1 is LNHDA and CDR2 SQIVND (reference sequence). This CDR3 has 15 amino acids.

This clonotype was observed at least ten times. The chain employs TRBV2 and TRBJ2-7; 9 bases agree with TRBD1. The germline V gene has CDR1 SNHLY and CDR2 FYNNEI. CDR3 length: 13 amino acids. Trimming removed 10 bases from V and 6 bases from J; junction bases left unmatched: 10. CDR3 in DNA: TGTGCCACCACGGGACAGGGCTCGGGCGAGCAGTACTTC. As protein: CATTGQGSGEQYF.

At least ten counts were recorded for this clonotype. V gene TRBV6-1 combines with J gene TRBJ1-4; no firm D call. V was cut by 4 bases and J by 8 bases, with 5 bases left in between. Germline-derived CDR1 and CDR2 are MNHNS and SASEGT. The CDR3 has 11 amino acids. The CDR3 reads CASSVGEKLFF. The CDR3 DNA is TGTGCCAGCAGTGTCGGAGAAAAACTGTTTTTT.

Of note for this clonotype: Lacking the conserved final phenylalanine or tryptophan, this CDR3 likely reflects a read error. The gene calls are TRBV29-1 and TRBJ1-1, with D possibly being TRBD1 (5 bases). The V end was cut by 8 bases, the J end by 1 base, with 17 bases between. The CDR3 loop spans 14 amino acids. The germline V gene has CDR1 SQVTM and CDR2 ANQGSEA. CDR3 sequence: CSSPRVPTNTEAFS. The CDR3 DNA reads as TGCAGCTCTCCCAGGGTACCCACGAACACTGAAGCTTTCTCT.

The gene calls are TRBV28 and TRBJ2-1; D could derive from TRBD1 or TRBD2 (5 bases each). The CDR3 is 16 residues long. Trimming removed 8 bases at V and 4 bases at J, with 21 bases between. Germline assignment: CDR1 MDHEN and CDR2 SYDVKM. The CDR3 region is CASLGATREHYNEQFF. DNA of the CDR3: TGTGCCAGCCTCGGGGCAACGAGAGAACATTACAATGAGCAGTTCTTC.

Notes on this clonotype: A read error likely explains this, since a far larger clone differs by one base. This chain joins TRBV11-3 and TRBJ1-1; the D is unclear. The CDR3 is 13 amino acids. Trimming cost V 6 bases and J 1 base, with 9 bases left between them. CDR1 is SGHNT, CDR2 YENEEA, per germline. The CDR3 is CASSFRRNTEAFF. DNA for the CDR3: TGTGCCAGCAGTTTTAGGAGGAACACTGAAGCTTTCTTT.

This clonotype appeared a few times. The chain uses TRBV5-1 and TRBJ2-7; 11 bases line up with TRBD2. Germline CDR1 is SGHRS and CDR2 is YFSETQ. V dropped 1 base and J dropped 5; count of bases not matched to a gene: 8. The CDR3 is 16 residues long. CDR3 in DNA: TGCGCCAGCAGCTTGAACATAGCGGGAGGGCCCCACGAGCAGTACTTC. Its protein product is CASSLNIAGGPHEQYF.

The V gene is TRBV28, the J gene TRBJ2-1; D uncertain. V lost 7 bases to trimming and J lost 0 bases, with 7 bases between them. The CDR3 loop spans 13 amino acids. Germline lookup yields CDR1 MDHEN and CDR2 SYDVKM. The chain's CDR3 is CASMVSSYNEQFF. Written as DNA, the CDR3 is TGTGCCAGCATGGTGAGCTCCTACAATGAGCAGTTCTTC.

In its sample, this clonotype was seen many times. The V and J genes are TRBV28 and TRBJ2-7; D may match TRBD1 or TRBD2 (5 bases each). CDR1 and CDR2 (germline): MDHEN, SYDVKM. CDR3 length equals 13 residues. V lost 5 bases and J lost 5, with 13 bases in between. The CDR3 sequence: CASSKGPTNEQYF. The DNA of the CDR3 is TGTGCCAGCAGTAAGGGACCCACCAACGAGCAGTACTTC.